Listed here are 15 T cell receptor beta chains from one sample, sequenced in a study of cytomegalovirus exposure and HLA in healthy donors. Primers included in the PCR were 60 Vbeta and 13 Jbeta primers. Assay: immunoSEQ multiplex PCR; the TCRdb copy retains only in-frame clones and omits some. This listing includes 70,000 to 85,000 clones. Sample: PBMCs. The receptors were gathered from a female donor in good health and CMV-seropositive.

The rearrangement uses TRBV15 and TRBJ2-7, with 13 bases identical to TRBD2. The CDR3 sequence is 15 residues long. The trim removed 0 bases at V and 5 bases at J, leaving 1 base unmatched. Germline loops: CDR1 LNHNV, CDR2 YYDKDF (reference sequence). CDR3: CATSREGLAGNEQYF. The CDR3 nucleotides read TGTGCCACCAGCAGAGAGGGACTAGCGGGGAACGAGCAGTACTTC. Together with reference TRBV15 and TRBJ2-7, the CDR3 gives the full variable domain: DAMVIQNPRYQVTQFGKPVTLSCSQTLNHNVMYWYQQKSSQAPKLLFHYYDKDFNNEADTPDNFQSRRPNTSFCFLDIRSPGLGDTAMYLCATSREGLAGNEQYFGPGTRLTVT.

The rearrangement links TRBV5-6 to TRBJ1-5; D possibly corresponds to TRBD1 (6 bases). CDR1 SGHDT and CDR2 YYEEEE come from the germline V gene. The length of the CDR3 is 14 residues. Between the trimmed V and J ends, which lost 3 bases and 4 bases, there was a span of 11 bases. The DNA of the CDR3 is TGTGCCAGCAGCTCAGGGGCGGAAAATCAGCCCCAGCATTTT. This translates into CASSSGAENQPQHF.

The chain is built from TRBV10-3 and TRBJ1-1, with 8 positions matching TRBD1. CDR3 size: 14 residues. CDR1 ENHRY and CDR2 SYGVKD come from the germline V gene. The ends lost 0 bases at V and 4 bases at J; junction bases unmatched: 1. CDR3 nucleotide sequence: TGTGCCATCAGTGAGTCGCAGGGGGCCACTGAAGCTTTCTTT. This sequence encodes CAISESQGATEAFF.

The chain carries TRBV6-4 and TRBJ2-3; D remains ambiguous. Per germline, CDR1 MRHNA and CDR2 SNTAGT. The CDR3 length is 14 residues. Trimming removed 10 bases from V and 0 bases from J, with 14 bases in between. CDR3 coding DNA: TGTGCCACCGCGGATAGCAGAAGCACAGATACGCAGTATTTT. Residues: CATADSRSTDTQYF.

The chain combines TRBV7-2 with TRBJ2-2; TRBD2 is a possible D gene (5 bases). V lost 4 bases and J lost 4, with 13 bases in between. Germline CDR1 reads SGHTA; CDR2 reads FQGNSA. The CDR3 has 15 amino acids. The CDR3 DNA is TGTGCCAGCAGCTATATACCGGGGTTCACCGGGGAGCTGTTTTTT. Its protein is CASSYIPGFTGELFF.

The chain recombines TRBV4-1 with TRBJ2-6; TRBD1 is a possible D gene (6 bases). The V gene lost 0 bases and the J gene lost 9 bases, with 15 bases spanning the gap. The CDR3 extends over 16 amino acids. Germline V lookup: CDR1 MGHRA, CDR2 YSYEKL. The CDR3 DNA reads TGCGCCAGCAGCCAAGATAACGACAGGTCTGTCAACGTCCTGACTTTC. Residues: CASSQDNDRSVNVLTF.

V usage is TRBV16 and J usage is TRBJ2-1; 15 nucleotides line up with TRBD2. V shed 5 bases, J shed 10 bases, and the junction held 6 bases outside the gene matches. CDR3 length equals 15 residues. CDR1 is KGHSY and CDR2 is FQNENV in the germline V gene. CDR3 sequence reads: CASSVDGTSGREQFF. DNA for the CDR3: TGTGCCAGCAGCGTCGACGGGACTAGCGGGAGGGAGCAGTTCTTC.

The chain links TRBV30 to TRBJ1-5; weak D call: TRBD1 (6 bases). Germline-derived CDR1 and CDR2 are GTSNPN and SVGIG (reference sequence). V gave up 3 bases and J gave up 5 bases, with 26 bases separating them. The CDR3 extends over 18 amino acids. The CDR3 region is CAWSGGSLTGRVDQPQHF. The CDR3 region has the DNA TGTGCCTGGAGCGGTGGAAGTCTAACAGGGAGGGTAGATCAGCCCCAGCATTTT.

V gene TRBV9 combines with J gene TRBJ2-2, with a weak D call TRBD2 (5 bases). CDR3 size: 14 residues. Germline lookup yields CDR1 SGDLS and CDR2 YYNGEE. Trimming took 7 bases from V and 4 from J, leaving 14 bases between them. The CDR3 region is CASDKGGFTGELFF. CDR3 DNA: TGTGCCAGCGACAAAGGAGGATTCACCGGGGAGCTGTTTTTT.

The gene calls are TRBV7-6 and TRBJ2-6, with D possibly being TRBD1 (7 bases). V shed 5 bases and J shed 3 bases, with 8 bases lying between them. The germline gives CDR1 SGHVS, CDR2 FNYEAQ. The CDR3 is 14 residues long. CDR3 in DNA: TGTGCCAGCAGCCAGGGGGGTGGGGCCAACGTCCTGACTTTC. As protein: CASSQGGGANVLTF.

The rearrangement joins TRBV27 to TRBJ1-1; possible D gene TRBD1, 5 bases. With 0 bases removed from V and 1 base from J, the gap between germline ends came to 9 bases. The length of the CDR3 is 15 residues. The germline V gene has CDR1 MNHEY and CDR2 SMNVEV (reference sequence). The CDR3 reads CASSLSWGGNTEAFF. CDR3 bases: TGTGCCAGCAGTTTATCATGGGGGGGGAACACTGAAGCTTTCTTT.

V usage is TRBV28 and J usage is TRBJ2-7; the D gene is possibly TRBD2 (6 bases). This CDR3 region has 14 residues. Germline-derived CDR1 and CDR2 are MDHEN and SYDVKM. V shed 3 bases and J shed 2 bases, with 11 bases lying between them. CDR3 residues: CASSLRRVPYEQYF. CDR3 DNA: TGTGCCAGCAGTTTGAGGAGGGTCCCCTACGAGCAGTACTTC.

CDR3 coding DNA: TGTGCCAGCAGCTTTGGGAGCGGGAGCGCAGATACGCAGTATTTT. Translating gives CASSFGSGSADTQYF. This rearrangement joins TRBV7-2 to TRBJ2-3, with 8 bases aligning to TRBD2. CDR3 length: 15 residues. The germline V gene has CDR1 SGHTA and CDR2 FQGNSA. Trimming removed 3 bases from V and 4 bases from J; junction bases left unmatched: 6.

This sequence joins TRBV9 and TRBJ2-1; 10 bases agree with TRBD1. This CDR3 has 18 amino acids. With V trimmed by 0 bases and J by 4 bases, 10 bases remained unmatched. Germline V lookup: CDR1 SGDLS, CDR2 YYNGEE. CDR3 sequence: CASSVATTGGTSYNEQFF. Written as DNA, the CDR3 is TGTGCCAGCAGCGTAGCCACGACAGGGGGCACCTCATACAATGAGCAGTTCTTC.

This sequence joins TRBV29-1 and TRBJ2-1, with a tentative D call TRBD1 (6 bases). The V end lost 5 bases, the J end lost 13 bases, and 18 bases lay between the germline ends. The CDR3 is made up of 12 amino acids. Germline lookup yields CDR1 SQVTM and CDR2 ANQGSEA. CDR3 bases: TGCAGCGTTCTGCCTACAGGGTTACAACAGTTCTTC. Its protein product is CSVLPTGLQQFF.